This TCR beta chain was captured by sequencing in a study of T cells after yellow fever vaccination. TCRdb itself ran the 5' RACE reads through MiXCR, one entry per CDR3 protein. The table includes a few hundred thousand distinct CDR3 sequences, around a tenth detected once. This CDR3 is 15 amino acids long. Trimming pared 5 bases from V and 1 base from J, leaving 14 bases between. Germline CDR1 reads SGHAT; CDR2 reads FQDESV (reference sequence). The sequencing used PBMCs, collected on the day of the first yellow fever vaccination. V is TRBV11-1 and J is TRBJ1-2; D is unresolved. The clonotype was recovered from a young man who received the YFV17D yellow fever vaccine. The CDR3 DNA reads TGTGCCAGCAGCGTTTTGGGAGGCAGTAACTATGGCTACACCTTC. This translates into CASSVLGGSNYGYTF.